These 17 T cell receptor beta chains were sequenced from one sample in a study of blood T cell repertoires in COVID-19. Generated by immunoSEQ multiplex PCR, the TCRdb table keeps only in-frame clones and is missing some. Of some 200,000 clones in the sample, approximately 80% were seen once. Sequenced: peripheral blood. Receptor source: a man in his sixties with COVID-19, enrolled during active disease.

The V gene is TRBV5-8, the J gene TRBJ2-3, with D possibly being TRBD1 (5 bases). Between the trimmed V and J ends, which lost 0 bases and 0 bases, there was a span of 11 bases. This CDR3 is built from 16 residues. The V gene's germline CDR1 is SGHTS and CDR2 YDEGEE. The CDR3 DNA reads TGTGCCAGCAGCTTGGGGGGCATCTCTAGCACAGATACGCAGTATTTT. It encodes CASSLGGISSTDTQYF.

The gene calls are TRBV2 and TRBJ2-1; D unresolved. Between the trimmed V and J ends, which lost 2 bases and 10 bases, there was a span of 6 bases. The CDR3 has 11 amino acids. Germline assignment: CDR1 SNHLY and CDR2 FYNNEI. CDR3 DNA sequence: TGTGCCAGCAGTGAATGGGCCGAGCAGTTCTTC. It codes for CASSEWAEQFF. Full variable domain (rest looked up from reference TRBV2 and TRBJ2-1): EPEVTQTPSHQVTQMGQEVILRCVPISNHLYFYWYRQILGQKVEFLVSFYNNEISEKSEIFDDQFSVERPDGSNFTLKIRSTKLEDSAMYFCASSEWAEQFFGPGTRLTVL.

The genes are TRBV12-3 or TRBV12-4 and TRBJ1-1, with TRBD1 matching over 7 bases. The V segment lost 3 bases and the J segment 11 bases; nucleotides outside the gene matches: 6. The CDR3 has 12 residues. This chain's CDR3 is CASSFGTASAFF. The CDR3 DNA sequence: TGTGCCAGCAGTTTCGGGACAGCTAGTGCTTTCTTT.

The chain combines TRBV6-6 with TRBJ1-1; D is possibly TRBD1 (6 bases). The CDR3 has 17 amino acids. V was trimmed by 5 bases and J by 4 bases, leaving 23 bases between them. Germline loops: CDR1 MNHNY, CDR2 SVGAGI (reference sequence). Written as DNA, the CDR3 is TGTGCCAGCAGTCCGAGGGGGGGAGATAGTACTATCACTGAAGCTTTCTTT. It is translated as CASSPRGGDSTITEAFF.

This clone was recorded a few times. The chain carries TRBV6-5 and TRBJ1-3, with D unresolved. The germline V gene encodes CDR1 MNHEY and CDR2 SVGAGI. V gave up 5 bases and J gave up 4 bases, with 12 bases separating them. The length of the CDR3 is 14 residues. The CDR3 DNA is TGTGCCAGCAGTCGTGCTCAGAGGGGAAACACCATATATTTT. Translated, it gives CASSRAQRGNTIYF.

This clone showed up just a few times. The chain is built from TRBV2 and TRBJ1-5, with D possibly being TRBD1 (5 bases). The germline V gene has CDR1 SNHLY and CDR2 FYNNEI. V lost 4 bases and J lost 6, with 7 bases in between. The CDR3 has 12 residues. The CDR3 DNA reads TGTGCCAGCAGTGCCGACAGTCAGCCCCAGCATTTT. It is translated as CASSADSQPQHF.

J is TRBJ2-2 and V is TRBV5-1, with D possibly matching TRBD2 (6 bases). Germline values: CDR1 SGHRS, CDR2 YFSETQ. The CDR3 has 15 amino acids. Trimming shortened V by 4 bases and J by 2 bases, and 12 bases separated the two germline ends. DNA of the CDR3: TGCGCCAGCAGCCCGAAGGAGGGCAACACCGGGGAGCTGTTTTTT. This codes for CASSPKEGNTGELFF.

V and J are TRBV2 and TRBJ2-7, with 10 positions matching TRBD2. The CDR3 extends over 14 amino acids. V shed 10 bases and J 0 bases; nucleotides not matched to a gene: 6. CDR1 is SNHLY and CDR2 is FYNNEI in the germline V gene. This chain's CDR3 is CATRAGGSSYEQYF. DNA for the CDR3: TGTGCCACTAGAGCGGGAGGGAGCTCCTACGAGCAGTACTTC.

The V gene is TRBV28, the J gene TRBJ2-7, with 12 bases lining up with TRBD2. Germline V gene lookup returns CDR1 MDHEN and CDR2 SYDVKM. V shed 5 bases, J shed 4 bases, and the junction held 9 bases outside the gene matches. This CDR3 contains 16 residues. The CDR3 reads CASSNPATSGSYEQYF. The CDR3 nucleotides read TGTGCCAGCAGTAACCCCGCGACTAGCGGGAGTTACGAGCAGTACTTC.

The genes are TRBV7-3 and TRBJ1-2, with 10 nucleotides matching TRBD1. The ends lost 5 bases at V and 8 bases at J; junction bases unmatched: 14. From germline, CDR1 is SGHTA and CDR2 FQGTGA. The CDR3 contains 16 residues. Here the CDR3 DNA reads TGTGCCAGCAGCGAAAATCGACAGGGGGCCTTTGGGGGCTACACCTTC. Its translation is CASSENRQGAFGGYTF.

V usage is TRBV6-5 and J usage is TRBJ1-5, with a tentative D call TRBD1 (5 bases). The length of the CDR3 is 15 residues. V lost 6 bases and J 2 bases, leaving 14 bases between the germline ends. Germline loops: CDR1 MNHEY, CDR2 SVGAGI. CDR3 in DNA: TGTGCCAGCAGGGGCGCGTGGGGGGGCAATCAGCCCCAGCATTTT. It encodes CASRGAWGGNQPQHF.

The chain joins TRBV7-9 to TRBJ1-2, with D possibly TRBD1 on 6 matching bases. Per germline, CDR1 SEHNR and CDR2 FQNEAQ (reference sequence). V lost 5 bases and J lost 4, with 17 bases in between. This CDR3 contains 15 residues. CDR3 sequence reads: CASSKKGVGPYGYTF. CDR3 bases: TGTGCCAGCAGCAAGAAGGGGGTTGGGCCCTATGGCTACACCTTC.

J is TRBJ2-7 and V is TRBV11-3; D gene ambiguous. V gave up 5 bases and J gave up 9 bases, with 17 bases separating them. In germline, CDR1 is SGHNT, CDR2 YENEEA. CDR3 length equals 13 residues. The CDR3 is CASSEQPYDRQYF. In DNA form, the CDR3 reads TGTGCCAGCAGCGAACAGCCCTACGATCGGCAGTACTTC. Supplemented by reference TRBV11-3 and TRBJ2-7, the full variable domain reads EAGVVQSPRYKIIEKKQPVAFWCNPISGHNTLYWYLQNLGQGPELLIRYENEEAVDDSQLPKDRFSAERLKGVDSTLKIQPAELGDSAVYLCASSEQPYDRQYFGPGTRLTVT.

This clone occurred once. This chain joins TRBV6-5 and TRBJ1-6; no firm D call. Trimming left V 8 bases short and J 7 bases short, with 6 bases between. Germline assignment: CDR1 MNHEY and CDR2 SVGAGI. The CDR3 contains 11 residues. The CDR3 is CASGRNSPLHF. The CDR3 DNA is TGTGCCAGCGGGAGGAATTCACCCCTCCACTTT.

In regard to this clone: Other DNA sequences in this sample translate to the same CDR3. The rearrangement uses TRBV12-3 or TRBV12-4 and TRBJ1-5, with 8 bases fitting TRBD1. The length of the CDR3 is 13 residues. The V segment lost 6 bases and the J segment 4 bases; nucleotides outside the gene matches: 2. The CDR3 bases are TGTGCCAGCAGCTGGACAGGGAATCAGCCCCAGCATTTT. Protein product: CASSWTGNQPQHF.

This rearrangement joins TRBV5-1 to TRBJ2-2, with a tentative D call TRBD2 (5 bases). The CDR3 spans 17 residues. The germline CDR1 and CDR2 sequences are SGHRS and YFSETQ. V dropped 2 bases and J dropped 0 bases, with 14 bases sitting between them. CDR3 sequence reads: CASSFVTGFANTGELFF. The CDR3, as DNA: TGCGCCAGCAGCTTTGTTACGGGATTTGCGAACACCGGGGAGCTGTTTTTT.

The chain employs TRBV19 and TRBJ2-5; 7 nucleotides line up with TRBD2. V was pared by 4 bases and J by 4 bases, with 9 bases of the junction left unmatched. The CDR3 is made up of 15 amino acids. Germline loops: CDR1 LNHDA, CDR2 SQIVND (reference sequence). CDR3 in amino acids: CASSTRAGVGETQYF. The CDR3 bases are TGTGCCAGTAGTACAAGGGCGGGAGTTGGAGAGACCCAGTACTTC.